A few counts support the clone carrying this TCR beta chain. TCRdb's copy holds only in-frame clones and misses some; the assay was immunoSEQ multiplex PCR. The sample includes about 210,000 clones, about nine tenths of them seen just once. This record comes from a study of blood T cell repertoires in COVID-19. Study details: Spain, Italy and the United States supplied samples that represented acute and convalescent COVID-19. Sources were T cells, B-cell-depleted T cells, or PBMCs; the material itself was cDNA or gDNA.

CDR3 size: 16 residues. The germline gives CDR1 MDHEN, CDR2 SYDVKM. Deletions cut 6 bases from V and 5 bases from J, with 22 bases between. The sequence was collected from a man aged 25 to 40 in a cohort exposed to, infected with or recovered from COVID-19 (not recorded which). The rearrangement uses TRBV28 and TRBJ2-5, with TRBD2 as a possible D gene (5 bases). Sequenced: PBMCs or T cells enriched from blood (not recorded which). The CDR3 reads CASSPQTSSVTETQYF. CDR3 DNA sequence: TGTGCCAGCAGCCCTCAAACTAGTTCAGTGACGGAGACCCAGTACTTC.